This T cell receptor beta chain was observed in a study of PD-1 blockade in classical Hodgkin lymphoma. Study outcomes and limitations: What drove the repertoire differences, possibly disease activity or prior therapy, has not been defined. At baseline, newly diagnosed patients reportedly showed less TCR diversity than healthy donors.

Sample time point: cycle 4 day 1 (C4D1), after less than 7 weeks of nivolumab. Every one of the patients relapsed after autologous stem cell transplantation (brentuximab vedotin exposure was variable). To note about this clone: Its specificity is unknown.

The length of the CDR3 is 14 residues. Trimming pared 8 bases from V and 8 bases from J, leaving 21 bases between. Germline CDR1 reads LNHDA; CDR2 reads SQIVND (reference sequence). The repertoire was sequenced with immunoSEQ multiplex PCR; TCRdb's copy has only in-frame clones and lacks some. The data show approximately 65,000 clones, about 90% seen once. The sequence was collected from a human donor with classical Hodgkin lymphoma. The sequencing used peripheral blood mononuclear cells (PBMCs), collected before the fourth cycle of nivolumab. The rearrangement links TRBV19 to TRBJ1-2; D remains unclear. The CDR3 protein is CASRNRGPGGGYTF. The CDR3 DNA reads as TGTGCCAGTCGAAACAGAGGGCCTGGTGGGGGCTACACCTTC.